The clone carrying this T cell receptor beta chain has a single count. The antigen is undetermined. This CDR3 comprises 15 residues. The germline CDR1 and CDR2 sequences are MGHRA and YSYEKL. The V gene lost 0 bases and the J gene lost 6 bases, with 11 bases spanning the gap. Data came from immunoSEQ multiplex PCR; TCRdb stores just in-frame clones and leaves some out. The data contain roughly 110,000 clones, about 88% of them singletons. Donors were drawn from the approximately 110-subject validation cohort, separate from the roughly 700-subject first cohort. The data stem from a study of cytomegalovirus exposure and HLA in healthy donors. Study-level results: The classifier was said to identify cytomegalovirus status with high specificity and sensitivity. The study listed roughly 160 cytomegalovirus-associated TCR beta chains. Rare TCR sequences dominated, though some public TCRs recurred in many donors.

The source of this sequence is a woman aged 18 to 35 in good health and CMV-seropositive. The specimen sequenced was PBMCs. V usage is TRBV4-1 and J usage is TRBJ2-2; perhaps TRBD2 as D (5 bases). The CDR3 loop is CASSQDNIGAGELFF. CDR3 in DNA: TGCGCCAGCAGCCAAGATAATATCGGGGCCGGGGAGCTGTTTTTT.